This T cell receptor (beta chain) appears in the sequencing data of a study of T-cell reconstitution after alpha-beta-depleted transplantation in children. This clonotype was observed at least ten times. Germline V gene data show CDR1 as DFQATT and CDR2 as SNEGSKA (reference sequence). The CDR3 covers 14 residues. The V and J ends lost 0 bases and 0 bases respectively, with 7 bases between them. The library targeted TCRbeta and was prepared with unique molecular identifiers. TCRdb itself ran the PCR reads through MiXCR, one entry per CDR3 protein. Of 360,000 or so distinct CDR3 sequences listed, 20% were seen once; the top ten hold 3% to 4%.

The material sequenced was PBMCs from the stem cell graft donor, taken from the stem cell graft. The rearrangement uses TRBV20-1 and TRBJ2-3; D unresolved. The TCR was taken from a human donor who donated a stem cell graft to a child with acute myeloid leukemia. The CDR3 sequence is CSARDLESTDTQYF. CDR3 coding DNA: TGCAGTGCTAGAGATTTAGAAAGCACAGATACGCAGTATTTT.